The rows below give T cell receptor beta chains drawn from one sample of a study of Ad26.COV2.S vaccination and SARS-CoV-2 variants. Repertoires were generated with immunoSEQ multiplex PCR, while TCRdb's copy carries only in-frame clones and drops some. The data show roughly 700,000 clones, with roughly 90% seen just once and roughly 1.5% held by the top ten. The sequencing here drew on peripheral blood, taken in a trial of Ad26.COV2.S vaccine versus placebo. The receptors here all came from a person aged 18-60 years who received the Ad26.COV2.S COVID-19 vaccine or a placebo. Each CDR3 is given without its conserved first and last residue. Clone size is not always given. Where it is, it says once, few, many or a class for expanded clones.

few	12	TRBJ2-7	TRBV3-1/TRBV3-2	ASSQEFPGYEQY
.	13	TRBJ1-3	TRBV7-8	ASSSGPQEGNTIY
few	13	TRBJ2-2	TRBV19	ASATGRLNTGELF
.	13	TRBJ2-5	TRBV7-2	ASSRDRGREETQY
.	13	TRBJ1-2	TRBV10-3	AISFSLQGGYGYT
.	14	TRBJ1-1	TRBV9	ASSAHSQGLNTEAF
.	11	TRBJ2-7	TRBV10-1	ASSPEKTYEQY
.	11	TRBJ1-5	TRBV19	ASSLARNQPQH
.	13	TRBJ1-4	TRBV5-1	ASSPIQGTNEKLF
once	14	TRBJ2-1	TRBV19	ASSPGRRLGGGEQF
.	14	TRBJ2-7	TRBV25-1	ANPDRGESSSYEQY
.	14	TRBJ2-7	TRBV27	ASSLSRLRGFYEQY
.	14	TRBJ2-7	TRBV18	ASSPPWTGGTYEQY
.	12	TRBJ1-2	TRBV30	AWSVAVEWYGYT
.	12	TRBJ1-2	TRBV5-8	ASSLVTVLYGYT
once	10	TRBJ1-2	TRBV7-9	ASSFASGGYT
once	13	TRBJ2-1	TRBV11-3	ASSLDGVTYNEQF
.	11	TRBJ2-3	TRBV6-5	ASSYYWADTQY
.	10	TRBJ2-7	TRBV3-1/TRBV3-2	ATSSGPPEQY
.	12	TRBJ1-1	TRBV2	ASSGKPGGTEAF
.	13	TRBJ2-2	TRBV7-2	ASSVSAGLSGELF
.	13	TRBJ2-3	TRBV3-1/TRBV3-2	ASSQVGRGTDTQY
.	11	TRBJ1-2	TRBV7-9	ASSLGGGYGYT
once	13	TRBJ2-7	TRBV10-1	ASSDPTGPYYEQY
.	11	TRBJ1-1	TRBV5-4	ASSTTGVTEAF
few	14	TRBJ1-5	TRBV4-1	ASSQPSQGINQPQH
.	9	TRBJ2-3	TRBV30	AWSLGDTQY
once	9	TRBJ2-7	TRBV30	ASTGYSEQY
.	13	TRBJ1-1	TRBV27	ASNEHTGQRGEAF
.	14	TRBJ2-3	TRBV5-4	ASSLWLAGRGDTQY
.	14	TRBJ2-1	TRBV5-1	ASSDQGLAAYNEQF
.	11	TRBJ2-5	TRBV4-2	ASSQDWGETQY
.	13	TRBJ2-7	TRBV5-1	ASSNTGTAAYEQY
.	12	TRBJ2-3	TRBV2	ASIRGIFTDTQY